Below, 20 T cell receptor beta chains from the same sample are listed, as sequenced in a study of blood T cell repertoires in COVID-19. Libraries were prepared by immunoSEQ multiplex PCR; TCRdb keeps only in-frame clonotypes and omits some of them. The table shows about 88,000 clones, with about 88% occurring only once. The sequenced sample was peripheral blood. The receptor set was obtained from a woman older than 75 with acute or convalescent COVID-19.

The chain carries TRBV3-1 (or the pseudogene TRBV3-2) and TRBJ2-1; tentative D call: TRBD2 (5 bases). Between the trimmed V and J ends, which lost 3 bases and 7 bases, there was a span of 13 bases. Germline loops: CDR1 LGHDT, CDR2 YNNKEL (reference sequence). The CDR3 is 14 amino acids. The CDR3 DNA follows: TGTGCCAGCAGCCACCCCGCCCCGGGAAATGAGCAGTTCTTC. It encodes CASSHPAPGNEQFF.

Only a few counts were recorded for this clone. This rearrangement joins TRBV24-1 to TRBJ2-5, with 9 bases lining up with TRBD1. This CDR3 contains 17 residues. V lost 1 base and J lost 1; bases outside the gene matches: 6. Germline CDR1 and CDR2: KGHDR and SFDVKD. The CDR3 loop reads CATSDLRTGEGQETQYF. CDR3 nucleotide sequence: TGTGCCACCAGTGATTTACGGACAGGGGAAGGCCAAGAGACCCAGTACTTC.

J is TRBJ1-6 and V is TRBV6-5, with D perhaps matching TRBD1 (5 bases). The CDR3 has 15 residues. V lost 6 bases and J lost 11, with 20 bases in between. The V gene's germline CDR1 is MNHEY and CDR2 SVGAGI. CDR3 residues: CASSPSRQSGTPLHF. The CDR3 DNA sequence: TGTGCCAGCAGCCCGAGTAGGCAGTCAGGGACACCCCTCCACTTT.

The V call is TRBV10-1, the J call TRBJ1-4; D may be TRBD1 (5 bases). Germline V lookup: CDR1 WNHNN, CDR2 SYGVQD (reference sequence). The CDR3 spans 17 residues. The ends were cut back, 8 bases at V and 0 bases at J, with 19 bases in the middle. The CDR3 protein is CASSEGTLVATNEKLFF. The DNA of the CDR3 is TGCGCCAGCTCGGAAGGGACTTTAGTTGCAACTAATGAAAAACTGTTTTTT.

The J gene is TRBJ1-1, the V gene TRBV7-2; D is undetermined. The CDR3 runs to 14 residues. Germline V lookup: CDR1 SGHTA, CDR2 FQGNSA. V was shortened by 1 base and J by 1 base, with 7 bases between the two germline ends. Here the CDR3 reads CASSLGGWNTEAFF. The DNA of the CDR3 is TGTGCCAGCAGCTTAGGAGGCTGGAACACTGAAGCTTTCTTT.

The CDR3: CASSLGTGYYEQYF. The CDR3 DNA reads TGCGCCAGCAGCTTGGGGACAGGATATTACGAGCAGTACTTC. V usage is TRBV5-1 and J usage is TRBJ2-7; TRBD1 agrees at 7 bases. Germline loops: CDR1 SGHRS, CDR2 YFSETQ. After removal of 0 bases from V and 4 bases from J, the junction contained 4 bases not matched to a gene. This CDR3 contains 14 residues.

The chain joins TRBV7-8 to TRBJ2-1, with 10 nucleotides matching TRBD2. Germline V CDR1 and CDR2: SGHVS, FQNEAQ. The CDR3 totals 16 residues. V lost 6 bases, J lost 1 base, and 6 bases stayed unmatched. The CDR3 protein is CASSLLAGVSYNEQFF. CDR3 coding DNA: TGTGCCAGCAGTTTGCTAGCGGGGGTTTCCTACAATGAGCAGTTCTTC.

The V and J genes are TRBV7-2 and TRBJ2-3; weak D call: TRBD1 (5 bases). V was shortened by 6 bases and J by 0 bases, with 10 bases between the two germline ends. The CDR3 loop spans 14 amino acids. In germline, CDR1 is SGHTA, CDR2 FQGNSA. The chain's CDR3 is CASSRPGSTDTQYF. DNA for the CDR3: TGTGCCAGCAGTAGGCCAGGGAGCACAGATACGCAGTATTTT.

This clone was recorded only once. The CDR3 DNA sequence: TGTGCCAGCAGCCGGCTCGGACAGGAAACTAACTATGGCTACACCTTC. Protein sequence: CASSRLGQETNYGYTF. The genes are TRBV28 and TRBJ1-2; 7 bases align to TRBD1. Per the germline V gene, CDR1 is MDHEN and CDR2 is SYDVKM. The CDR3 contains 16 residues. Trimming removed 6 bases from V and 0 bases from J; junction bases left unmatched: 10.

This chain connects TRBV11-2 to TRBJ2-1, with 14 bases that match TRBD2. Germline V gene data show CDR1 as SGHAT and CDR2 as FQNNGV. CDR3 length: 20 amino acids. V trimming: 0 bases; J trimming: 5 bases; junction bases outside the gene matches: 12. As DNA, the CDR3 is TGTGCCAGCAGCTTAGATCCGGGACTAGCGGGGGTGGGCAGGAACAATGAGCAGTTCTTC. Its translation is CASSLDPGLAGVGRNNEQFF. Together with reference TRBV11-2 and TRBJ2-1, the CDR3 gives the full variable domain: EAGVAQSPRYKIIEKRQSVAFWCNPISGHATLYWYQQILGQGPKLLIQFQNNGVVDDSQLPKDRFSAERLKGVDSTLKIQPAKLEDSAVYLCASSLDPGLAGVGRNNEQFFGPGTRLTVL.

The rearrangement links TRBV7-8 to TRBJ2-7; TRBD1 agrees at 9 bases. Germline V lookup: CDR1 SGHVS, CDR2 FQNEAQ. The CDR3 contains 15 residues. Germline trimming cut 5 bases from V and 7 bases from J; bases unmatched to any gene: 12. This chain's CDR3 is CASSAHRDRDKEQYF. In DNA form, the CDR3 reads TGTGCCAGCAGCGCCCACCGGGACAGGGATAAAGAGCAGTACTTC.

The chain employs TRBV28 and TRBJ2-1; 9 bases are shared with TRBD2. Germline V gene sequence: CDR1 MDHEN, CDR2 SYDVKM. J gave up 5 bases and V 3 bases, and 8 bases lay outside the gene matches. The CDR3 runs to 16 residues. This chain's CDR3 is CASSLVAGVSDNEQFF. Here the CDR3 DNA reads TGTGCCAGCAGTTTGGTAGCGGGAGTAAGTGACAATGAGCAGTTCTTC.

In its sample, this clone was seen a few times. This chain uses TRBV5-4 with TRBJ1-2; D is uncertain. The germline CDR1 and CDR2 sequences are SGHNT and YYREEE (reference sequence). The CDR3 has 14 amino acids. Trimming cost V 4 bases and J 4 bases, with 14 bases left between them. DNA for the CDR3: TGTGCCAGCAGCACGGGAATCAAAAGCTATGGCTACACCTTC. It codes for CASSTGIKSYGYTF.

The V call is TRBV10-3, the J call TRBJ1-1; perhaps TRBD1 as D (6 bases). Germline V gives CDR1 ENHRY, CDR2 SYGVKD. With 6 bases removed from V and 0 bases from J, the gap between germline ends came to 11 bases. This CDR3 contains 14 residues. CDR3 loop: CAIRGQPMNTEAFF. CDR3 bases: TGTGCCATCAGAGGACAGCCCATGAACACTGAAGCTTTCTTT.

The chain combines TRBV5-6 with TRBJ2-3, with TRBD2 as a possible D gene (6 bases). This CDR3 is built from 13 residues. Trimming pared 2 bases from V and 6 bases from J, leaving 10 bases between. Germline V gives CDR1 SGHDT, CDR2 YYEEEE. CDR3 in DNA: TGTGCCAGCAGCTTTTCCGCGGGGGATACGCAGTATTTT. Protein: CASSFSAGDTQYF. Full variable domain (outside the CDR3, taken from reference TRBV5-6 and TRBJ2-3): DAGVTQSPTHLIKTRGQQVTLRCSPKSGHDTVSWYQQALGQGPQFIFQYYEEEERQRGNFPDRFSGHQFPNYSSELNVNALLLGDSALYLCASSFSAGDTQYFGPGTRLTVL.

The rearrangement joins TRBV28 to TRBJ1-5; 8 nucleotides match TRBD1. The CDR3 spans 15 residues. Germline trimming cut 3 bases from V and 6 bases from J; bases unmatched to any gene: 7. Per the germline V gene, CDR1 is MDHEN and CDR2 is SYDVKM. CDR3: CASSLVGQGGQPQHF. The CDR3 nucleotides are TGTGCCAGCAGTTTGGTAGGACAGGGAGGTCAGCCCCAGCATTTT.

This clone was found a few times. This sequence joins TRBV7-2 and TRBJ2-7; TRBD1 aligns across 7 bases. The trim removed 5 bases at V and 4 bases at J, leaving 8 bases unmatched. This CDR3 is built from 14 residues. Germline V gene lookup returns CDR1 SGHTA and CDR2 FQGNSA. The CDR3 region has the DNA TGTGCCAGCAGCAACCGGGACAGCCAATACGAGCAGTACTTC. Amino acids: CASSNRDSQYEQYF.

The chain links TRBV4-2 to TRBJ2-3; TRBD1 matches at 7 bases. With 0 bases clipped from V and 2 bases from J, the junction kept 5 bases outside the gene matches. The CDR3 runs 16 residues. Per the germline V gene, CDR1 is LGHNA and CDR2 is YNFKEQ. For the CDR3, the DNA is TGTGCCAGCAGCCAAGAAAACAGGGGATCCACAGATACGCAGTATTTT. Residues: CASSQENRGSTDTQYF.

The gene calls are TRBV10-3 and TRBJ1-5; D call uncertain. The length of the CDR3 is 14 residues. In germline, CDR1 is ENHRY, CDR2 SYGVKD. Trimming shortened V by 7 bases and J by 0 bases, and 10 bases separated the two germline ends. This CDR3 is CAINPDFSNQPQHF. CDR3 DNA: TGTGCCATCAATCCAGACTTTAGCAATCAGCCCCAGCATTTT.

The V and J genes are TRBV30 and TRBJ2-7; unclear D gene. V lost 5 bases to trimming and J lost 2 bases, with 7 bases between them. CDR1 is GTSNPN and CDR2 is SVGIG in the germline V gene (reference sequence). This CDR3 contains 11 residues. The CDR3 loop is CAWGYPYEQYF. DNA of the CDR3: TGTGCCTGGGGCTATCCCTACGAGCAGTACTTC. Supplemented by reference TRBV30 and TRBJ2-7, the full variable domain reads SQTIHQWPATLVQPVGSPLSLECTVEGTSNPNLYWYRQAAGRGLQLLFYSVGIGQISSEVPQNLSASRPQDRQFILSSKKLLLSDSGFYLCAWGYPYEQYFGPGTRLTVT.